A single sample gave rise to the 25 T cell receptor beta chains below, sequenced in a study of blood T cell repertoires in COVID-19. The table came from immunoSEQ multiplex PCR; TCRdb's copy has only in-frame clones and leaves some out. The sample holds about 77,000 clones, 75% to 85% seen once. Material: peripheral blood. The receptors stem from a woman aged 70-85 years with acute or convalescent COVID-19.

This rearrangement joins TRBV7-8 to TRBJ2-1; 10 bases fit TRBD2. V trimming: 5 bases; J trimming: 4 bases; junction bases outside the gene matches: 5. The CDR3 consists of 15 residues. Germline lookup yields CDR1 SGHVS and CDR2 FQNEAQ. The CDR3, as DNA: TGTGCCAGCAGCATATGGACTAGCGGTTACAATGAGCAGTTCTTC. Translation gives CASSIWTSGYNEQFF.

This clone was seen only once. The chain carries TRBV24-1 and TRBJ2-3; TRBD2 is a possible D gene (5 bases). CDR1 and CDR2 from the germline V gene are KGHDR and SFDVKD. V dropped 6 bases and J dropped 3 bases, with 15 bases sitting between them. The CDR3 totals 15 residues. CDR3 sequence: CATSPLERWTDTQYF. The CDR3, as DNA: TGTGCCACCAGTCCACTAGAGCGGTGGACAGATACGCAGTATTTT.

The genes are TRBV18 and TRBJ1-1; D might be TRBD1 (6 bases). This CDR3 region has 13 residues. Germline assignment: CDR1 KGHSH and CDR2 LQKENI. The germline V and J ends were trimmed by 4 bases and 3 bases, with 9 bases remaining between them. The CDR3 here is CASSRDTYTEAFF. CDR3 DNA: TGTGCCAGCTCACGGGACACATACACTGAAGCTTTCTTT.

The chain carries TRBV27 and TRBJ2-3; perhaps TRBD2 as D (6 bases). The V gene's germline CDR1 is MNHEY and CDR2 SMNVEV (reference sequence). The V end lost 4 bases, the J end lost 4 bases, and 12 bases lay between the germline ends. The CDR3 consists of 14 residues. The CDR3 protein is CASSSRGYPDTQYF. The CDR3 coding sequence is TGTGCCAGCAGTTCCCGGGGGTATCCAGATACGCAGTATTTT.

The chain joins TRBV4-1 to TRBJ1-4; 8 bases match TRBD1. V dropped 7 bases and J dropped 6; count of bases not matched to a gene: 7. This CDR3 contains 14 residues. CDR1 is MGHRA and CDR2 is YSYEKL in the germline V gene. The CDR3 is CASNDRGFDEKLFF. DNA of the CDR3: TGCGCCAGCAACGACAGGGGTTTCGATGAAAAACTGTTTTTT.

This rearrangement joins TRBV6-1 to TRBJ1-4, with TRBD1 as a possible D gene (5 bases). Per germline, CDR1 MNHNS and CDR2 SASEGT. The V end lost 0 bases, the J end lost 6 bases, and 14 bases lay between the germline ends. The length of the CDR3 is 16 residues. CDR3: CASSEALQGGYEKLFF. The DNA for the CDR3 is TGTGCCAGCAGTGAAGCGCTTCAGGGAGGTTATGAAAAACTGTTTTTT.

The gene calls are TRBV4-3 and TRBJ1-2; D uncertain. Germline V lookup: CDR1 LGHNA, CDR2 YSLEER. V was shortened by 0 bases and J by 5 bases, with 16 bases between the two germline ends. This CDR3 has 16 residues. As DNA, the CDR3 is TGCGCCAGCAGCCAAGACCCTTGGGAGGGTGAATATGGCTACACCTTC. It specifies CASSQDPWEGEYGYTF.

CDR3 in amino acids: CASSLGATGTYGYTF. The CDR3 nucleotides are TGTGCCAGCAGCCTTGGAGCTACAGGTACCTATGGCTACACCTTC. V is TRBV3-1 (or the pseudogene TRBV3-2) and J is TRBJ1-2, with D perhaps TRBD1 (5 bases). Germline loops: CDR1 LGHDT, CDR2 YNNKEL (reference sequence). This CDR3 spans 15 amino acids. Trimming left V 4 bases short and J 4 bases short, with 16 bases between.

The J gene is TRBJ1-2, the V gene TRBV7-2; D unresolved. V was pared by 0 bases and J by 4 bases, with 12 bases between. CDR1 SGHTA and CDR2 FQGNSA come from the germline V gene. The CDR3 has 15 residues. CDR3 region: CASSLAIASSYGYTF. The CDR3 DNA follows: TGTGCCAGCAGCTTAGCGATAGCTTCGAGCTATGGCTACACCTTC.

This chain links TRBV13 with TRBJ1-1; D is unresolved. This CDR3 has 11 amino acids. CDR1 PRHDT and CDR2 FYEKMQ come from the germline V gene (reference sequence). The V end was cut by 7 bases, the J end by 0 bases, with 3 bases between. The CDR3 loop is CASIMNTEAFF. The DNA for the CDR3 is TGTGCCAGCATCATGAACACTGAAGCTTTCTTT.

The chain links TRBV5-4 to TRBJ2-3; TRBD2 agrees at 8 bases. CDR1 is SGHNT, CDR2 YYREEE, per germline (reference sequence). After removal of 2 bases from V and 4 bases from J, the junction contained 15 bases not matched to a gene. This CDR3 comprises 18 residues. The CDR3 DNA follows: TGTGCCAGCAGCTTTGGGACTAGGGGGGCCTTAAGCCCAGATACGCAGTATTTT. This gives the protein CASSFGTRGALSPDTQYF.

The chain is built from TRBV27 and TRBJ2-1; 13 nucleotides match TRBD2. V dropped 5 bases and J dropped 7; count of bases not matched to a gene: 14. The CDR3 loop spans 18 amino acids. Germline V gene lookup returns CDR1 MNHEY and CDR2 SMNVEV (reference sequence). CDR3 bases: TGTGCCAGCAGTCCCCAAACTAGCGGGGGGGCAATCTGGAATGAGCAGTTCTTC. This encodes CASSPQTSGGAIWNEQFF.

V and J are TRBV2 and TRBJ1-5; no firm D call. The germline CDR1 and CDR2 sequences are SNHLY and FYNNEI. Trimming left V 6 bases short and J 2 bases short, with 8 bases between. CDR3 size: 13 residues. CDR3 protein: CASRQTRNQPQHF. CDR3 nucleotide sequence: TGTGCCAGCAGACAGACGCGCAATCAGCCCCAGCATTTT.

The V call is TRBV6-5, the J call TRBJ1-4, with a tentative D call TRBD1 (5 bases). V was trimmed by 6 bases and J by 8 bases, leaving 19 bases between them. This CDR3 region has 15 residues. Germline V gene lookup returns CDR1 MNHEY and CDR2 SVGAGI. CDR3 nucleotide sequence: TGTGCCAGCAGACAAACCGGAGGGGACTGGGAAAAACTGTTTTTT. As protein: CASRQTGGDWEKLFF.

This clone occurred once. The rearrangement links TRBV27 to TRBJ2-1, with D perhaps TRBD2 (6 bases). The CDR3 runs to 13 residues. With 5 bases removed from V and 6 bases from J, the gap between germline ends came to 11 bases. Germline-derived CDR1 and CDR2 are MNHEY and SMNVEV (reference sequence). CDR3 sequence reads: CASSPGTFNEQFF. The CDR3 DNA sequence: TGTGCCAGCAGTCCGGGGACTTTCAATGAGCAGTTCTTC.

The J gene is TRBJ1-2, the V gene TRBV5-5; D is uncertain. The V end lost 0 bases, the J end lost 5 bases, and 11 bases lay between the germline ends. The CDR3 has 14 residues. Looked up from germline, CDR1 is SGHKS and CDR2 is YYEKEE (reference sequence). DNA for the CDR3: TGTGCCAGCAGCTTGGCTGGCAGTTTATATGGCTACACCTTC. Amino acids: CASSLAGSLYGYTF.

This clone was recorded a few times. Other DNA sequences in the sample encode the same CDR3. The chain joins TRBV11-2 to TRBJ2-1; TRBD2 agrees at 12 bases. Trimming removed 4 bases from V and 4 bases from J; junction bases left unmatched: 5. Looked up from germline, CDR1 is SGHAT and CDR2 is FQNNGV. The CDR3 runs 16 residues. In DNA, the CDR3 is TGTGCCAGCAGCTCTCTACTAGCGGGGGGTTACAATGAGCAGTTCTTC. This codes for CASSSLLAGGYNEQFF.

V and J are TRBV4-3 and TRBJ2-5; tentatively, D is TRBD1 (6 bases). The V gene lost 3 bases and the J gene lost 1 base, with 12 bases spanning the gap. There are 15 residues in the CDR3. Germline V gives CDR1 LGHNA, CDR2 YSLEER. The CDR3 bases are TGCGCCAGCAGCCAGAATCAGGGGTCCCAAGAGACCCAGTACTTC. The encoded protein is CASSQNQGSQETQYF.

The gene calls are TRBV7-2 and TRBJ2-3; 8 nucleotides match TRBD2. Looked up from germline, CDR1 is SGHTA and CDR2 is FQGNSA. This CDR3 comprises 16 residues. The junction had 9 bases not matched to a gene; V was cut back by 4 bases and J by 3 bases. In DNA form, the CDR3 reads TGTGCCAGCAGCTCTCAGGGACTAGGGTTAACAGATACGCAGTATTTT. It translates to CASSSQGLGLTDTQYF.

The rearrangement uses TRBV7-8 and TRBJ2-3; no clear D gene. Looked up from germline, CDR1 is SGHVS and CDR2 is FQNEAQ. Deletions cut 7 bases from V and 8 bases from J, with 16 bases between. The CDR3 totals 13 residues. CDR3 protein: CASTSLRVPTQYF. DNA of the CDR3: TGTGCCAGCACCTCGCTACGGGTACCTACGCAGTATTTT.

This clone was picked up a small number of times. The gene calls are TRBV4-3 and TRBJ2-7; tentatively, D is TRBD1 (6 bases). Between the trimmed V and J ends, which lost 4 bases and 0 bases, there was a span of 19 bases. Germline V gene data show CDR1 as LGHNA and CDR2 as YSLEER. There are 17 residues in the CDR3. CDR3 coding DNA: TGCGCCAGCAGCCTCCTGCATGGACAGTCGATCTCCTACGAGCAGTACTTC. Its protein product is CASSLLHGQSISYEQYF.

CDR3 protein: CASSLLSGANVLTF. CDR3 sequence (DNA): TGCGCCAGCAGCTTACTATCTGGGGCCAACGTCCTGACTTTC. The gene calls are TRBV5-1 and TRBJ2-6; D unclear. The CDR3 spans 14 residues. Per the germline V gene, CDR1 is SGHRS and CDR2 is YFSETQ. Between the trimmed V and J ends, which lost 2 bases and 1 base, there was a span of 4 bases.

The chain employs TRBV7-2 and TRBJ1-5, with 10 nucleotides matching TRBD1. With 5 bases clipped from V and 7 bases from J, the junction kept 2 bases outside the gene matches. Per germline, CDR1 SGHTA and CDR2 FQGNSA. This CDR3 comprises 13 residues. The CDR3, as DNA: TGTGCCAGCAGCGGGGACAGGGGACAGCCCCAGCATTTT. Translating it yields CASSGDRGQPQHF.

This chain connects TRBV5-1 to TRBJ2-2, with D tentatively TRBD1 (6 bases). V was shortened by 3 bases and J by 0 bases, with 15 bases between the two germline ends. The CDR3 contains 17 residues. The germline CDR1 and CDR2 sequences are SGHRS and YFSETQ. CDR3: CASSWTQGRPNTGELFF. CDR3 coding DNA: TGCGCCAGCAGCTGGACGCAGGGGAGACCGAACACCGGGGAGCTGTTTTTT. The full variable domain, rest sourced from reference TRBV5-1 and TRBJ2-2, is KAGVTQTPRYLIKTRGQQVTLSCSPISGHRSVSWYQQTPGQGLQFLFEYFSETQRNKGNFPGRFSGRQFSNSRSEMNVSTLELGDSALYLCASSWTQGRPNTGELFFGEGSRLTVL.

The V gene is TRBV7-2, the J gene TRBJ2-3, with D tentatively TRBD1 (6 bases). The germline V gene has CDR1 SGHTA and CDR2 FQGNSA. Trimming pared 4 bases from V and 0 bases from J, leaving 11 bases between. The CDR3 sequence is 15 residues long. Written as DNA, the CDR3 is TGTGCCAGCAGCTCCGGACAGAGTAGCACAGATACGCAGTATTTT. This encodes CASSSGQSSTDTQYF.